The 28 T cell receptor beta chains below all came from one sample that was sequenced in a study of control samples from healthy donors and cancer patients. The table came from immunoSEQ multiplex PCR; TCRdb's copy has only in-frame clones and leaves some out. The table lists some 150,000 clones, less than 95% of them singletons, with 13% to 15% in the top ten. The sample was PBMCs. The receptors derive from a man aged 60 to 75 with colorectal cancer.

The chain couples TRBV19 to TRBJ2-2, with 7 bases matching TRBD2. The CDR3 is 17 amino acids. Germline assignment: CDR1 LNHDA and CDR2 SQIVND (reference sequence). V lost 3 bases and J lost 5; bases outside the gene matches: 12. This CDR3 is CASSISLAGVGTGELFF. Written as DNA, the CDR3 is TGTGCCAGTAGTATTTCCCTTGCGGGGGTGGGGACCGGGGAGCTGTTTTTT.

This clone was found once. The chain combines TRBV19 with TRBJ2-5, with D possibly matching TRBD1 (6 bases). The V and J ends lost 4 bases and 0 bases respectively, with 12 bases between them. The CDR3 runs 15 residues. In germline, CDR1 is LNHDA, CDR2 SQIVND (reference sequence). The CDR3 reads CASSRYQGYQETQYF. In DNA, the CDR3 is TGTGCCAGTAGTAGGTACCAGGGGTACCAAGAGACCCAGTACTTC.

The J gene is TRBJ1-1, the V gene TRBV19, with D uncertain. The CDR3 runs to 15 residues. Trimming pared 1 base from V and 0 bases from J, leaving 9 bases between. Germline lookup yields CDR1 LNHDA and CDR2 SQIVND (reference sequence). The CDR3 sequence is CASSIAAGLNTEAFF. The DNA of the CDR3 is TGTGCCAGTAGTATAGCGGCAGGACTGAACACTGAAGCTTTCTTT.

The chain carries TRBV7-9 and TRBJ2-5; tentative D call: TRBD1 (7 bases). In germline, CDR1 is SEHNR, CDR2 FQNEAQ (reference sequence). Deletions cut 5 bases from V and 1 base from J, with 14 bases between. This CDR3 comprises 15 residues. The CDR3 sequence is CASSPQGGIQETQYF. The CDR3 DNA sequence: TGTGCCAGCAGCCCTCAGGGGGGAATCCAAGAGACCCAGTACTTC.

The V and J genes are TRBV30 and TRBJ2-3, with TRBD2 matching 10 bases. Unmatched junction bases numbered 2, after V lost 4 bases and J lost 1 base. CDR1 and CDR2 from the germline V gene are GTSNPN and SVGIG (reference sequence). The CDR3 runs to 14 residues. CDR3 nucleotide sequence: TGTGCCTGGAAAAGCGGGGGGGGCACAGATACGCAGTATTTT. It codes for CAWKSGGGTDTQYF.

The V call is TRBV27, the J call TRBJ2-5; D is unclear. Trimming removed 5 bases from V and 2 bases from J, with 6 bases in between. Germline assignment: CDR1 MNHEY and CDR2 SMNVEV (reference sequence). This CDR3 is 12 amino acids long. CDR3 amino acids: CASSATQETQYF. CDR3 DNA sequence: TGTGCCAGCAGTGCAACACAAGAGACCCAGTACTTC.

This sequence joins TRBV5-8 and TRBJ1-1; D unresolved. The CDR3 runs 14 residues. The germline gives CDR1 SGHTS, CDR2 YDEGEE. Deletions cut 0 bases from V and 2 bases from J, with 8 bases between. The CDR3 reads CASSLVEINTEAFF. DNA of the CDR3: TGTGCCAGCAGCTTGGTAGAGATAAACACTGAAGCTTTCTTT.

As concerns this clone: Other nucleotide sequences in the sample specify the same CDR3. The J gene is TRBJ1-1, the V gene TRBV11-3; D is unclear. CDR3 size: 13 residues. Germline CDR1 reads SGHNT; CDR2 reads YENEEA. Trimming stripped 1 base from V and 2 bases from J, with 5 bases between. In DNA form, the CDR3 reads TGTGCCAGCAGCTTAGGAGGAAACACTGAAGCTTTCTTT. Encoded protein: CASSLGGNTEAFF.

V usage is TRBV9 and J usage is TRBJ2-3, with 8 bases lining up with TRBD1. V shed 1 base and J 3 bases; nucleotides not matched to a gene: 7. CDR1 and CDR2 from the germline V gene are SGDLS and YYNGEE. The CDR3 is 16 residues long. The DNA for the CDR3 is TGTGCCAGCAGCGTACAGGGGGCGCCGGGGACAGATACGCAGTATTTT. It specifies CASSVQGAPGTDTQYF.

The chain joins TRBV10-3 to TRBJ1-2; 9 positions agree with TRBD1. The CDR3 is made up of 14 amino acids. The V segment lost 4 bases and the J segment 4 bases; nucleotides outside the gene matches: 4. The V gene's germline CDR1 is ENHRY and CDR2 SYGVKD. The CDR3 DNA is TGTGCCATCAGTGTCGGGACAGGGCCCTATGGCTACACCTTC. Encoded protein: CAISVGTGPYGYTF.

This chain connects TRBV3-1 (or the pseudogene TRBV3-2) to TRBJ1-6, with D uncertain. V was shortened by 4 bases and J by 5 bases, with 12 bases between the two germline ends. CDR3 length: 15 amino acids. Germline-derived CDR1 and CDR2 are LGHDT and YNNKEL (reference sequence). CDR3 amino acids: CASSLVNGNNSPLHF. CDR3 DNA sequence: TGTGCCAGCAGCCTAGTTAACGGTAATAATTCACCCCTCCACTTT.

The chain employs TRBV7-9 and TRBJ2-5, with 9 positions matching TRBD2. V lost 1 base and J lost 2; bases outside the gene matches: 5. The CDR3 totals 16 residues. Germline V gene lookup returns CDR1 SEHNR and CDR2 FQNEAQ (reference sequence). CDR3 residues: CASSLGAGGSQETQYF. The CDR3 DNA follows: TGTGCCAGCAGCTTAGGAGCGGGGGGATCTCAAGAGACCCAGTACTTC.

In its sample, this clone was seen a few times. The chain has TRBV18 and TRBJ2-7; D is perhaps TRBD1 (6 bases). The length of the CDR3 is 14 residues. Trimming left V 4 bases short and J 7 bases short, with 17 bases between. From germline, CDR1 is KGHSH and CDR2 LQKENI. The CDR3 bases are TGTGCCAGCTCACTTAATCCCGGGACAAGGGAGCAGTACTTC. Amino acid sequence: CASSLNPGTREQYF. Combining the CDR3 with reference TRBV18 and TRBJ2-7 gives the whole variable domain NAGVMQNPRHLVRRRGQEARLRCSPMKGHSHVYWYRQLPEEGLKFMVYLQKENIIDESGMPKERFSAEFPKEGPSILRIQQVVRGDSAAYFCASSLNPGTREQYFGPGTRLTVT.

The chain is built from TRBV6-5 and TRBJ1-3, with D possibly matching TRBD1 (6 bases). The V end lost 7 bases, the J end lost 2 bases, and 15 bases lay between the germline ends. The CDR3 totals 15 residues. The germline V gene encodes CDR1 MNHEY and CDR2 SVGAGI. As DNA, the CDR3 is TGTGCCAGCATTTGGGAACAGGGAACTGGAAACACCATATATTTT. Its protein is CASIWEQGTGNTIYF.

This chain links TRBV5-8 with TRBJ2-1; 8 bases are a match to TRBD1. From germline, CDR1 is SGHTS and CDR2 YDEGEE. The CDR3 is 15 amino acids. J lost 5 bases, V lost 5 bases, and 9 bases had no gene match. This chain's CDR3 is CASRRGQALNNEQFF. In DNA form, the CDR3 reads TGTGCCAGCAGGAGGGGACAGGCATTAAACAATGAGCAGTTCTTC. The full variable domain, rest sourced from reference TRBV5-8 and TRBJ2-1, is EAGVTQSPTHLIKTRGQQATLRCSPISGHTSVYWYQQALGLGLQFLLWYDEGEERNRGNFPPRFSGRQFPNYSSELNVNALELEDSALYLCASRRGQALNNEQFFGPGTRLTVL.

V usage is TRBV5-5 and J usage is TRBJ1-6; D call uncertain. Deletions cut 2 bases from V and 3 bases from J, with 9 bases between. Germline V CDR1 and CDR2: SGHKS, YYEKEE (reference sequence). The CDR3 extends over 15 amino acids. The CDR3 loop is CASSLRQFYNSPLHF. Written as DNA, the CDR3 is TGTGCCAGCAGCTTAAGGCAGTTCTATAATTCACCCCTCCACTTT. The entire variable domain, with the rest obtained from reference TRBV5-5 and TRBJ1-6, is as follows: DAGVTQSPTHLIKTRGQQVTLRCSPISGHKSVSWYQQVLGQGPQFIFQYYEKEERGRGNFPDRFSARQFPNYSSELNVNALLLGDSALYLCASSLRQFYNSPLHFGNGTRLTVT.

This chain connects TRBV3-1 (or the pseudogene TRBV3-2) to TRBJ1-5; perhaps TRBD1 as D (5 bases). CDR3 size: 18 residues. Germline lookup yields CDR1 LGHDT and CDR2 YNNKEL (reference sequence). Trimming pared 1 base from V and 6 bases from J, leaving 22 bases between. As DNA, the CDR3 is TGTGCCAGCAGCCAAGGGATGGGTTCAGGGACCGCCTCTCAGCCCCAGCATTTT. Translation: CASSQGMGSGTASQPQHF.

V and J are TRBV10-3 and TRBJ2-5; D might be TRBD2 (7 bases). The V end lost 8 bases, the J end lost 5 bases, and 15 bases lay between the germline ends. The CDR3 spans 13 residues. The germline gives CDR1 ENHRY, CDR2 SYGVKD. CDR3 protein: CAIGRGGQETQYF. The CDR3 coding sequence is TGTGCCATCGGGAGGGGGGGGCAGGAGACCCAGTACTTC.

The gene calls are TRBV3-1 (or the pseudogene TRBV3-2) and TRBJ1-2, with a weak D call TRBD1 (5 bases). The V gene's germline CDR1 is LGHDT and CDR2 YNNKEL (reference sequence). CDR3 length equals 15 residues. Between the trimmed V and J ends, which lost 0 bases and 2 bases, there was a span of 10 bases. The CDR3 here is CASSQDSGGNYGYTF. In nucleotides, the CDR3 is TGTGCCAGCAGCCAAGATTCGGGGGGGAACTATGGCTACACCTTC.

This clone showed up just once. The chain has TRBV4-1 and TRBJ1-5; 8 bases are shared with TRBD1. Germline lookup yields CDR1 MGHRA and CDR2 YSYEKL. The CDR3 contains 15 residues. V trimming: 4 bases; J trimming: 6 bases; junction bases outside the gene matches: 8. Written as DNA, the CDR3 is TGCGCCAGCAGCCCCGGACAGGGTGGGGTTCAGCCCCAGCATTTT. The encoded protein is CASSPGQGGVQPQHF.

CDR3 nucleotides: TGTGCCAGCAGCCAAGAGCAAGACAGGACAGCTTTGCTTAACACTGAAGCTTTCTTT. This codes for CASSQEQDRTALLNTEAFF. V usage is TRBV14 and J usage is TRBJ1-1, with D perhaps TRBD1 (6 bases). Germline V gives CDR1 SGHDN, CDR2 FVKESK. The CDR3 sequence is 19 residues long. The ends were cut back, 0 bases at V and 2 bases at J, with 22 bases in the middle.

This chain connects TRBV6-5 to TRBJ2-1; TRBD2 is a possible D gene (6 bases). Germline V gene data show CDR1 as MNHEY and CDR2 as SVGAGI. The CDR3 totals 12 residues. V lost 6 bases and J lost 12, with 15 bases in between. CDR3 protein: CASRNWVGGQFF. The CDR3 nucleotides are TGTGCCAGCAGAAACTGGGTGGGGGGGCAGTTCTTC.

The chain links TRBV19 to TRBJ1-1; possibly TRBD1 for D (6 bases). This CDR3 has 14 amino acids. Germline CDR1 LNHDA, CDR2 SQIVND (reference sequence). Trimming shortened V by 5 bases and J by 1 base, and 11 bases separated the two germline ends. CDR3 sequence reads: CASSYLTGNTEAFF. The DNA of the CDR3 is TGTGCCAGTAGTTATCTGACAGGGAACACTGAAGCTTTCTTT.

The chain couples TRBV7-9 to TRBJ1-1; D may be TRBD1 (6 bases). Trimming shortened V by 5 bases and J by 7 bases, and 8 bases separated the two germline ends. From germline, CDR1 is SEHNR and CDR2 FQNEAQ (reference sequence). CDR3 length: 11 residues. In DNA form, the CDR3 reads TGTGCCAGCAGCAAGACAGGTGAAGCTTTCTTT. Protein product: CASSKTGEAFF.

V gene TRBV18 combines with J gene TRBJ1-5, with D unclear. This CDR3 spans 15 amino acids. Germline CDR1 reads KGHSH; CDR2 reads LQKENI. V lost 3 bases and J lost 1, with 10 bases in between. CDR3 coding DNA: TGTGCCAGCTCACCCTTCCGGGAGAGCAATCAGCCCCAGCATTTT. This translates into CASSPFRESNQPQHF.

The chain carries TRBV27 and TRBJ2-7; D may be TRBD2 (6 bases). Germline V lookup: CDR1 MNHEY, CDR2 SMNVEV (reference sequence). The CDR3 runs to 12 residues. Trimming stripped 9 bases from V and 4 bases from J, with 13 bases between. The CDR3 region is CASRGSAYEQYF. CDR3 coding DNA: TGTGCCAGTCGGGGGTCCGCTTACGAGCAGTACTTC.

The chain's CDR3 is CASRNTGGTEAFF. The CDR3 DNA is TGTGCCAGCAGAAACACAGGGGGAACTGAAGCTTTCTTT. The gene calls are TRBV6-5 and TRBJ1-1; 8 bases fit TRBD1. This CDR3 is 13 amino acids long. J gave up 5 bases and V 6 bases, and 5 bases lay outside the gene matches. CDR1 is MNHEY, CDR2 SVGAGI, per germline.

The chain employs TRBV9 and TRBJ2-3; 9 bases agree with TRBD2. The CDR3 is 16 residues long. J was trimmed by 0 bases and V by 2 bases; bases with no gene match: 4. The germline CDR1 and CDR2 sequences are SGDLS and YYNGEE. The DNA of the CDR3 is TGTGCCAGCAGCGTTAGCGGGGGCTCCAGCACAGATACGCAGTATTTT. Translation gives CASSVSGGSSTDTQYF.